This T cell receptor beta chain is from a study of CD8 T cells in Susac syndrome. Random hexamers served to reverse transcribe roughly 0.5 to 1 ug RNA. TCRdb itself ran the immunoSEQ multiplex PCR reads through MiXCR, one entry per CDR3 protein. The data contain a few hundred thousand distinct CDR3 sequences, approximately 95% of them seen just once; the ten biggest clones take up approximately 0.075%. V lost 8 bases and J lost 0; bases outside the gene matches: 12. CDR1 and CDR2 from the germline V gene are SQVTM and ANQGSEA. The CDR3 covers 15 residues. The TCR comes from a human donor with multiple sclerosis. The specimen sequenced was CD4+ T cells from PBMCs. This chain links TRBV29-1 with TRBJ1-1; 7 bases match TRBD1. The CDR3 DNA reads TGCAGCCTGGGGGAAGGGGGCAGTGTGAACACTGAAGCTTTCTTT. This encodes CSLGEGGSVNTEAFF.